This T cell receptor beta chain was documented in a study of cytomegalovirus exposure and HLA in healthy donors (dated by TCRdb to about 2017). The study in broad terms: An earlier analysis of around 600 of the donors reported about 250 Gb of sequence data and roughly 110 million unique TCR beta sequences from roughly 200 million T cells. Approximately 300 gigabases of sequencing data and roughly 81 million unique TCR sequences made up an early release that covered approximately 700 HLA-typed donors. Of the 300 to 500 genotyped donors, approximately 80% were placed in the genetic ancestry cluster associated with self-reported Caucasian donors. The aim of the study was to test whether cataloging public T cell receptors could identify signatures of past pathogen exposure. The T cell repertoires of 666 subjects were profiled by immunosequencing and related to cytomegalovirus serostatus. In addition to the first cohort of around 670 subjects, a separate validation cohort of approximately 120 different subjects was used. High-throughput TCR immunosequencing, statistical association of individual TCRs with disease status, and machine learning were combined to predict cytomegalovirus infection status. A later analysis re-examined previously published TCR beta repertoires from just over 650 donors and added high-resolution HLA genotyping to investigate patterns of TCR occurrence. In the later analysis, no new phenotypic data were used to find candidate immune exposures; instead, reliance was placed on TCR beta sequences and their occurrence across donors. In an earlier analysis of 550 to 700 of the donors, high-throughput TCR beta sequencing was used to judge whether each TCR beta V gene segment behaved as functional or pseudogenic. Donor age, sex, ethnicity and CMV serostatus were collected together with the repertoire data. Genome-wide SNP genotypes for about 65% of the 666 donors were used in a later genetic analysis, which treated that subset as a discovery cohort. All discovery cohort repertoires had been generated using a single sequencing platform. HLA typing covered class I and class II loci at four-digit resolution. The number of donors typed differed by locus, with roughly 620-640 for A, B, C, DRB1 and DQB1, around 500 for DQA1, 600 to 610 for DPA1, and some 440 for DPB1. A few DR-DQ haplotypes were treated as single units for association and clustering because of strong linkage in the cohort. Across approximately 400 genotyped donors of the cohort, an average of about 200,000 unique TCR beta nucleotide sequences per donor were sequenced, and roughly a sixth of those sequences were non-productive. What the study reported, not specific to this receptor: The earlier analysis of approximately 540 of the donors excluded fewer than 20 rarely observed V segments, including chromosome 9 orphons, because counts were too low. The authors suggested that the approach could potentially be generalized to other disease states and immunological phenotypes. According to a later analysis, most CMV-associated TCR beta chains appeared to be HLA-restricted, and the HLA associations seemed to be driven largely by CMV exposure. Because the 87-base-pair reads could not distinguish some IMGT-functional V segments, including TRBV6-2 and TRBV6-3, those segments were excluded. Compared with equally common non-associated chains, HLA-associated TCR beta chains in a later analysis were more clonally expanded and had lower generation probabilities. Specific HLA alleles were associated with roughly 16,000 TCR beta sequences at a false discovery rate of 0.05 in a later analysis. A total of about 180 TCR beta chains were listed by the study as associated with cytomegalovirus. A further reported finding was that TCR beta sequences accurately predicted the HLA-A and HLA-B alleles for most subjects in the first cohort. A group of highly shared sequence variants was considered likely to be a technical artifact of the sequencing pipeline. In an earlier analysis of fewer than 750 of the donors, most TCR beta V segments were observed in productive rearrangements about 87% or about 30% of the time, broadly matching IMGT annotations. The classifier was reported to diagnose cytomegalovirus status with high specificity and sensitivity in both the original cohort and the validation cohort. Assigning TCR associations to individual alleles was difficult when HLA alleles, especially DR and DQ, strongly co-occurred. This cohort had only TCR beta chains sequenced, and the lack of alpha or paired-chain data limited which features could be detected. The presence/absence analyses assumed that sequencing depth was roughly uniform across donors, and that assumption may not be true. An association between a missense DCLRE1C variant and V-gene and J-gene trimming of TCR beta chains was found in a later genetic analysis and replicated in an independent cohort. Because HLA typing was unavailable for some donors at each locus, only the typed subset was used in association tests. Most TCR sequences were observed very rarely across donors, whereas some public TCRs were present in many individuals. In a later genetic analysis, fewer N-insertions in productive TCRs were reported among donors in an Asian-associated ancestry cluster than the 666-donor mean. In vitro tests confirmed that a few of the cytomegalovirus-associated TCR beta chains recognize cytomegalovirus antigens. Correlated functional status among segregating V segments might reflect linkage disequilibrium, but an unknown experimental factor could not be ruled out. A later analysis reported that several top co-occurrence clusters appeared linked to parvovirus B19, influenza, CMV and Epstein-Barr virus. Immune exposure information for the cohort was limited to CMV serostatus. In a later analysis, TCR association rates were found to vary across HLA loci, with the most associated TCRs seen for DRB1 alleles and the fewest for HLA-C alleles.

The cohort consisted of 600 to 700 healthy bone marrow donors. All cohort members were sampled while nominally healthy, although unrecorded immune exposures were likely present. The donor was CMV seropositive and was included in the group of 250 to 300 seropositive cohort members. Each donor provided a peripheral blood sample, and peripheral blood mononuclear cells were used for TCR beta sequencing. Genomic DNA extraction from the blood cell samples was performed with the Qiagen DNeasy Blood Extraction Kit. Library creation used the immunoSEQ multiplex PCR assay. A mixture of 60 forward primers for TCR Vbeta segments and 13 reverse primers for TCR Jbeta segments was used in the multiplex PCR. The CDR3 region of rearranged TCR beta genes was amplified from genomic DNA with a multiplex PCR assay. Amplified TCR beta libraries were sequenced as 87-base-pair reads on the Illumina HiSeq System. In the original analysis: A later analysis tallied 75 million to 95 million unique TCR beta chains across the approximately 670 repertoires, and about 10 million of those chains were shared by two or more donors. A nearest-neighbor algorithm error-corrected the raw reads and collapsed the reads into unique sequences, merging closely related sequences to remove PCR and sequencing errors. To assign V, D and J gene segments, CDR3 sequences were aligned to IMGT reference sequences. For a sequence to be retained, a match of at least six nucleotides was required to both a V gene segment and a J gene segment. Rearrangements were classified as productive when the CDR3 lacked stop codons and remained in frame with V and J, and all other rearrangements were classified as non-productive. Following IMGT convention, CDR3 was defined as the stretch from the second conserved V-encoded cysteine to the conserved J-encoded phenylalanine. Sequences without an unambiguous match to a single V gene segment were excluded from the earlier analysis of over 500 of the donors. An earlier analysis of 550 to 650 of the donors classified V segments as functional when productive rearrangements were above 56.7% and as segregating when the standard deviation between donors was above 5%. A statistical classification framework was developed to diagnose cytomegalovirus status using the catalog of TCR beta chain sequences. In a later analysis, V and J genes were assigned by comparing TCR nucleotide sequences against IMGT/GENE-DB human TR gene sequences. A later analysis assigned CDR3 sequences and most-parsimonious VDJ recombination scenarios with the TCRdist pipeline. A later analysis defined each TCR beta chain by its CDR3 amino acid sequence plus V-gene family, and excluded reads lacking a unique V-gene family. A later analysis removed several hundred highly shared, low-generation-probability nucleotide sequences to deal with suspected cross-contamination and a sequencing artifact. In a later analysis, a clonal expansion index for each public chain was calculated from normalized within-repertoire ranks of inferred template counts. In a later analysis, generation probabilities were computed with a VDJ recombination model fitted to out-of-frame rearrangements, and the resulting probabilities were checked against IGoR. In a later analysis, hypergeometric tests were used to score TCR-TCR, TCR-HLA and TCR-CMV co-occurrence, with a repertoire-size bias correction applied to TCR pairs. To estimate false discovery rates, a later analysis permuted the HLA or CMV assignments 20 times. In a later analysis, co-occurring TCRs were grouped using DBSCAN, and TCRdist sequence similarity was added for clustering within HLA-allele-positive subsets. Repertoires with fewer than 30,000 or more than 120,000 public chains were left out of co-occurrence clustering, as were roughly five repertoires with anomalous nucleotide sharing. Imported from immuneACCESS, the table was reduced by TCRdb to in-frame sequences with V and J called. These copies leave out some clones; in studies compared against another copy, an unresolved V gene accounts for under half, and the cause of the remainder is not known. Clone size and the V and J calls come from that table; the DNA yielded D and trimming. Here the sample has around 130,000 clones; approximately 74% occur a single time. The ten most abundant clones make up 6.5% to 8% of the sample.

Inclusive of the bounding cysteine and phenylalanine, the CDR3 is 15 residues long. The read is trimmed to its CDR3 DNA, 45 bases read in frame from base 1. Per the germline V gene, SGHTA is the CDR1 and FQGNSA is the CDR2. V and J lose 2 bases and 2 bases, and a span of 13 bases separates them. In regard to this clone: Its antigen has not been determined. Nothing much larger sits one base from this clone, and base qualities are not available.

The receptor comes from a man aged 40-49 years in good health and CMV-seropositive. In this chain, TRBV7-2 is recombined with TRBJ2-7, with a tentative D gene TRBD1 over 6 matching bases. The sequenced material came from PBMCs. The CDR3 region reads CASSLRSRGTYEQYF. Read as DNA, the sequence is TGTGCCAGCAGCTTACGTAGCAGGGGCACCTACGAGCAGTACTTC.